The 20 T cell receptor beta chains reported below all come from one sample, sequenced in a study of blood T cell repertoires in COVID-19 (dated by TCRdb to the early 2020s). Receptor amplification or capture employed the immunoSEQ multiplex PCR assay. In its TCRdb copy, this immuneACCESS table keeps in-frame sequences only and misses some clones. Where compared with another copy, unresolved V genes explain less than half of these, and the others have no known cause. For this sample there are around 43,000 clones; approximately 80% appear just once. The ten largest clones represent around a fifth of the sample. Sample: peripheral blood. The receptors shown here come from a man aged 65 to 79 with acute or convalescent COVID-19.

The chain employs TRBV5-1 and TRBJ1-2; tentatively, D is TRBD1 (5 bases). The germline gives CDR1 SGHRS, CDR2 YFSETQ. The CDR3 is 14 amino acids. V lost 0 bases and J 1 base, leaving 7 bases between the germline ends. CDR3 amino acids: CASSLGDSNYGYTF. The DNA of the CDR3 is TGCGCCAGCAGCTTGGGAGACAGTAACTATGGCTACACCTTC.

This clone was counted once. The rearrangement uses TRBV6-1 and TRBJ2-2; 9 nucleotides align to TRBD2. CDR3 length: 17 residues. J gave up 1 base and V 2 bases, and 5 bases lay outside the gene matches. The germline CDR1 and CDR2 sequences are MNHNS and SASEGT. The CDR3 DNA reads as TGTGCCAGCAGTGAAAACAGCGGGGGGCTGAACACCGGGGAGCTGTTTTTT. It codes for CASSENSGGLNTGELFF.

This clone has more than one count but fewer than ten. Written as DNA, the CDR3 is TGTGCCAGCAAAGGGGGACCCTACGAGCAGTACTTC. Translation gives CASKGGPYEQYF. The genes are TRBV2 and TRBJ2-7, with a tentative D call TRBD1 (6 bases). The CDR3 contains 12 residues. Germline CDR1 is SNHLY and CDR2 is FYNNEI. With 7 bases removed from V and 2 bases from J, the gap between germline ends came to 9 bases.

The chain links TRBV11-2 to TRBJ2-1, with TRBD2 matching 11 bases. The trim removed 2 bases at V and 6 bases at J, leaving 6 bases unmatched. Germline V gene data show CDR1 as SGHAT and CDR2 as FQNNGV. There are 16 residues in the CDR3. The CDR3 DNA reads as TGTGCCAGCAGCTTAAGGCTAGCGGGGGGCGGCAATGAGCAGTTCTTC. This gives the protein CASSLRLAGGGNEQFF.

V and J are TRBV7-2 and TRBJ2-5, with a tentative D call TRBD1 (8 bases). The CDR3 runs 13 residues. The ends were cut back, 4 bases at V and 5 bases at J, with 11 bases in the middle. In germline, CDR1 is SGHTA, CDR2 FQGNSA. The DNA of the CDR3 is TGTGCCAGCAGCTACAGGGGGGGGGAGACCCAGTACTTC. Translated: CASSYRGGETQYF.

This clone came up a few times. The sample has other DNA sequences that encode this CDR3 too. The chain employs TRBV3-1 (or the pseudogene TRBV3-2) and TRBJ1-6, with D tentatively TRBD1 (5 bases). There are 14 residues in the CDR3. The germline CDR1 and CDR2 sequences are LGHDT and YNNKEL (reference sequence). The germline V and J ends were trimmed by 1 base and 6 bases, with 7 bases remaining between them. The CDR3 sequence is CASSQGGGNSPLHF. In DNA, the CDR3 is TGTGCCAGCAGCCAAGGGGGGGGTAATTCACCCCTCCACTTT.

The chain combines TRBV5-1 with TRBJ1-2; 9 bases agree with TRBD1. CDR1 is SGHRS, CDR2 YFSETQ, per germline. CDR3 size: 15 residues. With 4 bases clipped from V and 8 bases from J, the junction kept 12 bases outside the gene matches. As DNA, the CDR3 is TGCGCCAGCAGCCTTTCATCCGGGACAGGGTCCGGCTACACCTTC. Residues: CASSLSSGTGSGYTF.

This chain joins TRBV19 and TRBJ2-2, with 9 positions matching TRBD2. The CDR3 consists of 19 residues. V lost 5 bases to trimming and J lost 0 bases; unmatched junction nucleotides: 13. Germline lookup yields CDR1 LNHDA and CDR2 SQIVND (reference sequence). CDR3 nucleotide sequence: TGTGCCAGTAGTTCCGAGAGGGGTAGCGGGGGAGCGAACACCGGGGAGCTGTTTTTT. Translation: CASSSERGSGGANTGELFF. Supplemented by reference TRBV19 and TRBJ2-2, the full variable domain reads DGGITQSPKYLFRKEGQNVTLSCEQNLNHDAMYWYRQDPGQGLRLIYYSQIVNDFQKGDIAEGYSVSREKKESFPLTVTSAQKNPTAFYLCASSSERGSGGANTGELFFGEGSRLTVL.

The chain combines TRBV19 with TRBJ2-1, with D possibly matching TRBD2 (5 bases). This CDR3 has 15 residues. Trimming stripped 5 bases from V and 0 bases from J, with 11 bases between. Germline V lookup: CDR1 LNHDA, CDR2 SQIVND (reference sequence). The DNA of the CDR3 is TGTGCCAGTAGTGCCCAAGGGAGCTCCTACAATGAGCAGTTCTTC. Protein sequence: CASSAQGSSYNEQFF.

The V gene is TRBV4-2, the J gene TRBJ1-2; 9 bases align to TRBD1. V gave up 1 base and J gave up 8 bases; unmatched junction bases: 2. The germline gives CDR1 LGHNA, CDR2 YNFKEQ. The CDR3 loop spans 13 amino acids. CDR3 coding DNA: TGTGCCAGCAGCCAAGGGACAGGGGTCGGCTACACCTTC. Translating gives CASSQGTGVGYTF.

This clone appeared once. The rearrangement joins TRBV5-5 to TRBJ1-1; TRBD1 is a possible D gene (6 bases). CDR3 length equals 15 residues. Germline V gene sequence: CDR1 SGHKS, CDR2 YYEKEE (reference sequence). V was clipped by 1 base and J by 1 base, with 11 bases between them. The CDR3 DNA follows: TGTGCCAGCAGCTTGCTAACAGGGAAGAACACTGAAGCTTTCTTT. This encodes CASSLLTGKNTEAFF.

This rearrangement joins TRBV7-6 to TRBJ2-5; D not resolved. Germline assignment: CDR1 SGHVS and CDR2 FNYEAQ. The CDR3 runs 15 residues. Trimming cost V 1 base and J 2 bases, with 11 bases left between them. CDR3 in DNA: TGTGCCAGCAGCTTAGGTCCCGGGTTGCAAGAGACCCAGTACTTC. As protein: CASSLGPGLQETQYF.

The CDR3 DNA reads TGTGCCAGCAGCTCACAGAGTTACACTGAAGCTTTCTTT. As protein: CASSSQSYTEAFF. The rearrangement links TRBV7-6 to TRBJ1-1; D uncertain. The CDR3 loop spans 13 amino acids. From germline, CDR1 is SGHVS and CDR2 FNYEAQ. With 4 bases removed from V and 3 bases from J, the gap between germline ends came to 9 bases.

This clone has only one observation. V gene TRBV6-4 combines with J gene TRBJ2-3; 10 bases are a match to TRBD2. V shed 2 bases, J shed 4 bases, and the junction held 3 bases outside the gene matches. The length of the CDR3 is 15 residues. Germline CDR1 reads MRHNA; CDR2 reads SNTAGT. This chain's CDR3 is CASSDSGGAPDTQYF. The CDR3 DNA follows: TGTGCCAGCAGTGACAGCGGGGGGGCCCCAGATACGCAGTATTTT.

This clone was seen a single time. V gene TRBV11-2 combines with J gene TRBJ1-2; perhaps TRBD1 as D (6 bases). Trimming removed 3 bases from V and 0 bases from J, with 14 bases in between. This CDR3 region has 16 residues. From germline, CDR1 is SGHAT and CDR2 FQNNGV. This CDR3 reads CASSFTRRGPNYGYTF. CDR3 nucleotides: TGTGCCAGCAGCTTCACTAGGCGGGGGCCTAACTATGGCTACACCTTC.

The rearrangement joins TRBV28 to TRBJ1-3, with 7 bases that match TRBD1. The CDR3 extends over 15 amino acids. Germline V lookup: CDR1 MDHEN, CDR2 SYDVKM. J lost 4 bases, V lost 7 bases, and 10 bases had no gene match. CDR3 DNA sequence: TGTGCCAGCAAAAAAAGGAGGGGGCCCGGAAACACCATATATTTT. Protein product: CASKKRRGPGNTIYF.

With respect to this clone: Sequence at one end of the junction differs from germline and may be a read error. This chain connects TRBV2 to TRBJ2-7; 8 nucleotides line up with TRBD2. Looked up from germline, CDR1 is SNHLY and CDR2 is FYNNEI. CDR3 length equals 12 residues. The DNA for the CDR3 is TGTGCCAGCAAAGTCTCGGTAGCGGGGTGCAACTTC. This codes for CASKVSVAGCNF.

CDR3 in amino acids: CASSFSTYEQYF. The CDR3 DNA sequence: TGCGCCAGCAGCTTTAGCACCTACGAGCAGTACTTC. This sequence joins TRBV5-1 and TRBJ2-7; no reliable D call. CDR1 and CDR2 from the germline V gene are SGHRS and YFSETQ. Trimming took off 2 bases at V and 2 bases at J, with 5 bases between the two ends. The length of the CDR3 is 12 residues.

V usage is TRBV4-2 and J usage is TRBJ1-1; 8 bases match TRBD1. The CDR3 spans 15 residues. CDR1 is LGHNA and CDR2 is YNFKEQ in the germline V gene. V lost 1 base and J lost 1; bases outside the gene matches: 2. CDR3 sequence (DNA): TGTGCCAGCAGCCAAGGGGGGACAGGGAACACTGAAGCTTTCTTT. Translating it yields CASSQGGTGNTEAFF.

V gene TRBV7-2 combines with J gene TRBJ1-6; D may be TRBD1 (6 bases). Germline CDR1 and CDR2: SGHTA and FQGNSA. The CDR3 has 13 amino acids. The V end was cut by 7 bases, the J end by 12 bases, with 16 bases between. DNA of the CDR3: TGTGCCAGCACCGGCAACAGGGCCGAACCCCTCCACTTT. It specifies CASTGNRAEPLHF.